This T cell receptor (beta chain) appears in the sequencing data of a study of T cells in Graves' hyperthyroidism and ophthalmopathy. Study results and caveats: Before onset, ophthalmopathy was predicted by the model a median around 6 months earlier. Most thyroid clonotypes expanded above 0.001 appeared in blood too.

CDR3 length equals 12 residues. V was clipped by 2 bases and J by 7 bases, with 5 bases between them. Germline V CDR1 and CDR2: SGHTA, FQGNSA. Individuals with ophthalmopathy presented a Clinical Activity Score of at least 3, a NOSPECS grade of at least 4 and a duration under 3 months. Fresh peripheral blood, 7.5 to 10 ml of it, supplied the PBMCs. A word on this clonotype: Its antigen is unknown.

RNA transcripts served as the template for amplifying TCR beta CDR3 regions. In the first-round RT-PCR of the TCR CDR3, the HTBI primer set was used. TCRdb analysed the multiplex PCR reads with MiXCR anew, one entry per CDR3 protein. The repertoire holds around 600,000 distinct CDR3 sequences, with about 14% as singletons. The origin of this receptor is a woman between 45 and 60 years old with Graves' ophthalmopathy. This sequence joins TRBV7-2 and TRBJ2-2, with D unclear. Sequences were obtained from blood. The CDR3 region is CASSLKIGELFF. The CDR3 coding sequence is TGTGCCAGCAGCTTAAAGATCGGGGAGCTGTTTTTT.